This T cell receptor beta chain derives from a study of regulatory T cells in long-lasting Graves disease. This clonotype was observed a handful of times. Relying on iRepertoire HTBI primers and Arm-PCR of CDR3 regions, the team built TCR beta libraries. TCRdb passed the multiplex PCR reads through MiXCR, listing each CDR3 protein once. Seen here are hundreds of thousands of distinct CDR3 sequences, around a sixth observed once, and the top ten hold 22%. The time point here: newly diagnosed GD, antithyroid drugs for less than 3 months. RNA extracted from PBMCs served as the sequencing template. CDR3 size: 13 residues. CDR1 and CDR2 (germline): MNHEY, SVGEGT. The ends were cut back, 5 bases at V and 8 bases at J, with 12 bases in the middle.

The material sequenced was peripheral blood mononuclear cells (PBMCs), taken at new diagnosis, from a patient treated with antithyroid drugs. The receptor was derived from a female donor with Graves disease. The chain couples TRBV6-2 or TRBV6-3 to TRBJ1-4; D is unclear. This chain's CDR3 is CASSIGPGEKLFF. CDR3 nucleotides: TGTGCCAGCAGTATCGGCCCGGGCGAAAAACTGTTTTTT.